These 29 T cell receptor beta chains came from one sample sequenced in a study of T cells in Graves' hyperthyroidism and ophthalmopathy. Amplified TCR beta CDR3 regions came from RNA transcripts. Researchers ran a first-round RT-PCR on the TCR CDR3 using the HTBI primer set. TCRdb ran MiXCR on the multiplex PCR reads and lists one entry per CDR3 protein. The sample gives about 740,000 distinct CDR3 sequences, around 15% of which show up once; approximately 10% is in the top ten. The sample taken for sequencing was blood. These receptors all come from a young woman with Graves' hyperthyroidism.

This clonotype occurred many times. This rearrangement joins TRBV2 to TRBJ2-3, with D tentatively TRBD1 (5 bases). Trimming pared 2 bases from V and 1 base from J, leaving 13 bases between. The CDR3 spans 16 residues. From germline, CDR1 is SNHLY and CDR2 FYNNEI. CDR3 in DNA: TGTGCCAGCAGTGAACCGACAGTCTTGGGCACAGATACGCAGTATTTT. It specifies CASSEPTVLGTDTQYF.

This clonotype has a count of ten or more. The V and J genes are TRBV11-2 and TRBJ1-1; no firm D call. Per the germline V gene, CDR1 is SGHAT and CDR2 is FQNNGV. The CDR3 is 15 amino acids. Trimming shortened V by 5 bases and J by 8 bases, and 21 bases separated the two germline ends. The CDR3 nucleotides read TGTGCCAGCAGCCATCTAGTCCCCACCCCCACCGAAGCTTTCTTT. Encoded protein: CASSHLVPTPTEAFF.

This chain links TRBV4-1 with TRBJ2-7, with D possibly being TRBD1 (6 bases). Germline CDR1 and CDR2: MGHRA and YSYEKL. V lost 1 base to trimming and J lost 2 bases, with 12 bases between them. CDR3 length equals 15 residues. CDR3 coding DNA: TGCGCCAGCAGCCAAGGGGCAGGGGCTCCCTACGAGCAGTACTTC. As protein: CASSQGAGAPYEQYF.

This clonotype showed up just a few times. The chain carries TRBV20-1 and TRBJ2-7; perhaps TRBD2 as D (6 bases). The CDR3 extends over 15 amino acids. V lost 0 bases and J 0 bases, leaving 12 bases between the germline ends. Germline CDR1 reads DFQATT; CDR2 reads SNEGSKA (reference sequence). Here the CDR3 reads CSAREVRRGSYEQYF. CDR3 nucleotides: TGCAGTGCTAGAGAAGTCCGGCGGGGCTCCTACGAGCAGTACTTC.

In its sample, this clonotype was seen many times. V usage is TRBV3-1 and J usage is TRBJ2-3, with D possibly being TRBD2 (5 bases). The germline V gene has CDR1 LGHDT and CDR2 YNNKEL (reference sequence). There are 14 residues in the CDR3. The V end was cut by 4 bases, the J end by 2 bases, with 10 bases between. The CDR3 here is CASSLIGDTDTQYF. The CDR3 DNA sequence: TGTGCCAGCAGCCTCATCGGGGACACAGATACGCAGTATTTT.

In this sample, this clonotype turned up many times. This CDR3 reads CASSPILTGMGEQYF. In DNA form, the CDR3 reads TGTGCCAGCTCACCGATCCTGACAGGGATGGGCGAGCAGTACTTC. The chain combines TRBV18 with TRBJ2-7; 7 bases agree with TRBD1. CDR3 length: 15 amino acids. CDR1 is KGHSH, CDR2 LQKENI, per germline. Trimming at V came to 3 bases and at J to 6 bases, leaving 11 bases not matched to a gene. Looking up the rest from reference TRBV18 and TRBJ2-7 gives the full variable domain: NAGVMQNPRHLVRRRGQEARLRCSPMKGHSHVYWYRQLPEEGLKFMVYLQKENIIDESGMPKERFSAEFPKEGPSILRIQQVVRGDSAAYFCASSPILTGMGEQYFGPGTRLTVT.

This chain's CDR3 is CASSLVNGYNEQFF. The CDR3 DNA reads TGTGCCAGCAGCTTAGTGAACGGATACAATGAGCAGTTCTTC. The V call is TRBV11-2, the J call TRBJ2-1; no firm D call. Germline V gives CDR1 SGHAT, CDR2 FQNNGV. Deletions cut 1 base from V and 4 bases from J, with 8 bases between. The length of the CDR3 is 14 residues.

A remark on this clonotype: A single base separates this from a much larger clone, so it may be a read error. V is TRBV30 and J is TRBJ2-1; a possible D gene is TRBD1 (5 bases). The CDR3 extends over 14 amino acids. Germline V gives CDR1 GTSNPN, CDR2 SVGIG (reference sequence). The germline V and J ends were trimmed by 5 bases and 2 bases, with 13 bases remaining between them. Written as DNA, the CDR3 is TGTGCCTGGGCTTCGCAGGGTCCCTACAATGAGCAGTTCTTC. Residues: CAWASQGPYNEQFF.

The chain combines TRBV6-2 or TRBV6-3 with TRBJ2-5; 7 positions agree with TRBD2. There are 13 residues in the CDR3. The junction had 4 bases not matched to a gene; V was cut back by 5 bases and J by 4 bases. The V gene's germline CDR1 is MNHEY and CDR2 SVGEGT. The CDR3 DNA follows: TGTGCCAGCAGTGCGGGAGTCCTAGAGACCCAGTACTTC. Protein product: CASSAGVLETQYF.

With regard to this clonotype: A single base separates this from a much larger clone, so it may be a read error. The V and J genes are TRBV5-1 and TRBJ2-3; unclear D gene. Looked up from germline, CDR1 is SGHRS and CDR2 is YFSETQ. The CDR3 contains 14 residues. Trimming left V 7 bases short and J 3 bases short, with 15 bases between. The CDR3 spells CASRKDKGTDTQYF. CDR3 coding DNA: TGCGCCAGCCGGAAAGACAAGGGAACAGATACGCAGTATTTT.

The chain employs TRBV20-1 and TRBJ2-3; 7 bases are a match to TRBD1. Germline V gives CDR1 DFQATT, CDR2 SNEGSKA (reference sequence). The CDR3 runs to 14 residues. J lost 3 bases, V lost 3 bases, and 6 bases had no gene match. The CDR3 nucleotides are TGCAGTGCTAGCCCGGGACAGCAAACAGATACGCAGTATTTT. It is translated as CSASPGQQTDTQYF.

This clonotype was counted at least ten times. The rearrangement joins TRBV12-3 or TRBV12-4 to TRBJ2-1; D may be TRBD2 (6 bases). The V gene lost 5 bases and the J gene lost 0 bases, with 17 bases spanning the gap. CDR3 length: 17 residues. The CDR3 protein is CASSPKRSGSSYNEQFF. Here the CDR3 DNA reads TGTGCCAGCAGTCCCAAACGGAGCGGGTCCTCCTACAATGAGCAGTTCTTC.

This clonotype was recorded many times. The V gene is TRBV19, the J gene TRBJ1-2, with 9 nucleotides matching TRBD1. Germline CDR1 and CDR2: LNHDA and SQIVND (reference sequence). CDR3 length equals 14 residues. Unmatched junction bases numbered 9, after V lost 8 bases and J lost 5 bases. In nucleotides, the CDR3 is TGTGCCAGTTCCGGGACAGGGATTGGTTATGGCTACACCTTC. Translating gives CASSGTGIGYGYTF.

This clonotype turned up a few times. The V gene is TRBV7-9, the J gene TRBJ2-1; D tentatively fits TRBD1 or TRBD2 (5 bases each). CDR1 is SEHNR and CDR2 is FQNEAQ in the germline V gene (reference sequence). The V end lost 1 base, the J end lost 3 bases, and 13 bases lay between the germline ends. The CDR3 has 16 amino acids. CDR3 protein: CASSLDPGRGYNEQFF. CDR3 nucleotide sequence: TGTGCCAGCAGCTTAGACCCGGGACGGGGCTACAATGAGCAGTTCTTC.

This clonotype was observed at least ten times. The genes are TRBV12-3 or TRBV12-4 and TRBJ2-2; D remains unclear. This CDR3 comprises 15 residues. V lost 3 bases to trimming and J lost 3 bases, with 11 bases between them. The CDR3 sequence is CASSLWQPDTGELFF. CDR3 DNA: TGTGCCAGCAGTTTGTGGCAGCCGGACACCGGGGAGCTGTTTTTT.

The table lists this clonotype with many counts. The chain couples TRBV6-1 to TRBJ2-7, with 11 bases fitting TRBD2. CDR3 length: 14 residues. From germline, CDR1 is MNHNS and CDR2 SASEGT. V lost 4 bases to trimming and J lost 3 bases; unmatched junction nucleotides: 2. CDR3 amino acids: CASSGGLAVYEQYF. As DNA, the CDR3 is TGTGCCAGCAGTGGGGGACTAGCGGTCTACGAGCAGTACTTC.

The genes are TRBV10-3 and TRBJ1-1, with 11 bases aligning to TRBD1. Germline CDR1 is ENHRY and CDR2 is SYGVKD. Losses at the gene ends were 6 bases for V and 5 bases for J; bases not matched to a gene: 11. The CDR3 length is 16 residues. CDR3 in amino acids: CAIRKATGTGGTEAFF. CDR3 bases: TGTGCCATCAGAAAAGCAACCGGGACAGGGGGAACTGAAGCTTTCTTT.

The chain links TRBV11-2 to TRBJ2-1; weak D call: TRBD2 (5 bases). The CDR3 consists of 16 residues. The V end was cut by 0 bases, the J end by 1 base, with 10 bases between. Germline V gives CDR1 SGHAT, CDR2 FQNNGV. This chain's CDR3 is CASSLDRSGSYNEQFF. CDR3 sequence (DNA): TGTGCCAGCAGCTTAGATCGTTCGGGATCCTACAATGAGCAGTTCTTC.

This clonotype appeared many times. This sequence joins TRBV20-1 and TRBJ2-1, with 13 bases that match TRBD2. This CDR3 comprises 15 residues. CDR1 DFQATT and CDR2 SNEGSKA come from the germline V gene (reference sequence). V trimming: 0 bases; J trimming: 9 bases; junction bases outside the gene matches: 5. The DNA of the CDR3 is TGCAGTGCTAGAGATGGACTAGCGGGAGCCCGTGAGCAGTTCTTC. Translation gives CSARDGLAGAREQFF.

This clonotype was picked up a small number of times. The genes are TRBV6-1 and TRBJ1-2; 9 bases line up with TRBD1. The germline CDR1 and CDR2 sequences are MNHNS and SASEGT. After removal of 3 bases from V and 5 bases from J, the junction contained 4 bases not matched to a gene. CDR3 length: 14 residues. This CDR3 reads CASSEGQGRYGYTF. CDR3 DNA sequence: TGTGCCAGCAGTGAGGGACAGGGACGATATGGCTACACCTTC.

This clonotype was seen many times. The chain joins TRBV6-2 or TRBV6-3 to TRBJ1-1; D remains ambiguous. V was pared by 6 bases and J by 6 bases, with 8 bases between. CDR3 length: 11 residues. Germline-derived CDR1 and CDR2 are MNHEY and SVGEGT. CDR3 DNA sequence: TGTGCCAGCAGGGACTTAGCTGAAGCTTTCTTT. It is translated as CASRDLAEAFF.

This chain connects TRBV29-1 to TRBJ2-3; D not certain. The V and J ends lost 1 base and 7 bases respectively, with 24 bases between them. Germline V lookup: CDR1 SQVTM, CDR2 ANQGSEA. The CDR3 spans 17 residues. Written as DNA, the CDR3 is TGCAGCGTTGAAGGATGGGCTCCAGCCCCGAGAGTCAATACGCAGTATTTT. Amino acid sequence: CSVEGWAPAPRVNTQYF.

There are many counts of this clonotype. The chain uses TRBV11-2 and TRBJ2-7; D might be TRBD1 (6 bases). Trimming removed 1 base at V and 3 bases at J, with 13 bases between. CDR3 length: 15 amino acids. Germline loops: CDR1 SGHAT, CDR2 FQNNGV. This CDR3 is CASSLGVQGHYEQYF. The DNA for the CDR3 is TGTGCCAGCAGCTTAGGTGTGCAGGGACACTACGAGCAGTACTTC.

CDR3 nucleotide sequence: TGTGCCACCAGTGAACAGGGAATAAATGGCTACACCTTC. This gives the protein CATSEQGINGYTF. The V gene is TRBV24-1, the J gene TRBJ1-2; tentatively, D is TRBD1 (6 bases). This CDR3 spans 13 amino acids. Germline V gene lookup returns CDR1 KGHDR and CDR2 SFDVKD. With 4 bases removed from V and 6 bases from J, the gap between germline ends came to 11 bases.

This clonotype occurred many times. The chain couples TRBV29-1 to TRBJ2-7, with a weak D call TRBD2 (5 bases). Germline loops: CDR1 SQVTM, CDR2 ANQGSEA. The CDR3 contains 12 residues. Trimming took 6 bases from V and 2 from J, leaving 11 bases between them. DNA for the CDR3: TGCAGCGTAAGCGGACCCACCTACGAGCAGTACTTC. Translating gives CSVSGPTYEQYF.

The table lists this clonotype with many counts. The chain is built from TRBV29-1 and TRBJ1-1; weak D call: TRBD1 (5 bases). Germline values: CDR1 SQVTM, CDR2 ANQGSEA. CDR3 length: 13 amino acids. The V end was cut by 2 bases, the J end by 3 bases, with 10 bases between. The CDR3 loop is CSVERGSHTEAFF. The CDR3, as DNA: TGCAGCGTTGAACGGGGGAGTCACACTGAAGCTTTCTTT.

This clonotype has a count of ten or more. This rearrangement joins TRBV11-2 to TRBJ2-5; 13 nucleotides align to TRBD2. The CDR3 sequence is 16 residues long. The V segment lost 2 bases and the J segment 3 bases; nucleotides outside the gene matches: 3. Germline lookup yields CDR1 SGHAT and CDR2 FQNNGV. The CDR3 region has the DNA TGTGCCAGCAGCTTAAAGGGGACTAGCGGGAAAGAGACCCAGTACTTC. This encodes CASSLKGTSGKETQYF.

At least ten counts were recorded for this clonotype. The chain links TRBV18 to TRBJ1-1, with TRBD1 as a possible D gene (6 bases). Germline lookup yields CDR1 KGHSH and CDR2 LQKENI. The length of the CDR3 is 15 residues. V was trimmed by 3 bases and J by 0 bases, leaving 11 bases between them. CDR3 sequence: CASSPLDSLNTEAFF. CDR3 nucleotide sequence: TGTGCCAGCTCACCGTTGGACAGCCTGAACACTGAAGCTTTCTTT. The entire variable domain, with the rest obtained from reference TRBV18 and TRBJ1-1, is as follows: NAGVMQNPRHLVRRRGQEARLRCSPMKGHSHVYWYRQLPEEGLKFMVYLQKENIIDESGMPKERFSAEFPKEGPSILRIQQVVRGDSAAYFCASSPLDSLNTEAFFGQGTRLTVV.

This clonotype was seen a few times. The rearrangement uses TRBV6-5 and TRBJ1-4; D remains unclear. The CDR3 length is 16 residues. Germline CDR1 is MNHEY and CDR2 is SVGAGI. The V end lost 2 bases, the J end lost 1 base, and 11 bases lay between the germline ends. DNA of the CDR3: TGTGCCAGCAGTTACAAATACAGAAGAACTAATGAAAAACTGTTTTTT. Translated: CASSYKYRRTNEKLFF.